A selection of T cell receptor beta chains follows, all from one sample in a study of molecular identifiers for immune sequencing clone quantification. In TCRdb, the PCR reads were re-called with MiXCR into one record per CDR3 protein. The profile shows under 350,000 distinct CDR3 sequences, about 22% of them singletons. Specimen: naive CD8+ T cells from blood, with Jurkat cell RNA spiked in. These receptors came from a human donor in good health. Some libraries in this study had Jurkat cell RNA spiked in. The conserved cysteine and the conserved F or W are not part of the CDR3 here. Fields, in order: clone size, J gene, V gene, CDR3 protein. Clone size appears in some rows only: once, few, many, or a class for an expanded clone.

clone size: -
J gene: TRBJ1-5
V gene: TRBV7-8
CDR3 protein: ASSLEGEANQPQH

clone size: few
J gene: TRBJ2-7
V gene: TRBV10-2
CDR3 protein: ASSVPREGGSDEQY

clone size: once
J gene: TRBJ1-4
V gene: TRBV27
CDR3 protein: ASSLSSGTIPFGEKLL

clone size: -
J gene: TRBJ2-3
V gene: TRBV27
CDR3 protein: ASRTGLAGADTQY

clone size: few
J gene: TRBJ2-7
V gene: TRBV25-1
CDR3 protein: ASTGPFDHEQY

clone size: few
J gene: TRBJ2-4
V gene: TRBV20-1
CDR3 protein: SAYQTVAKNIQY

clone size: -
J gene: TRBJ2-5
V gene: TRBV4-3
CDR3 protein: ASSQSTGTEETQY

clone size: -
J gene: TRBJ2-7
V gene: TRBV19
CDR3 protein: ASSSRRGAHYEQY

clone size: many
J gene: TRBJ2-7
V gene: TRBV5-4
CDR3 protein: ASSFAGVDEQY

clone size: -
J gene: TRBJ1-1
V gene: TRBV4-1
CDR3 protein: ASSPQQGFNTEAF

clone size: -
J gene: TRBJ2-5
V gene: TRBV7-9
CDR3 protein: ASSWILAGGETQH

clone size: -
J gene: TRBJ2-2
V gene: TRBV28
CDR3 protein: ASSLPDRGANTGEPF

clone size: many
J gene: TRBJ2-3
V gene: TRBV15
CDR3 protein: ATSKGLPDTQY

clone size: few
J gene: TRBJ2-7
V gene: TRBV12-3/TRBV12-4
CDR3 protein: ASSSYYYEQY

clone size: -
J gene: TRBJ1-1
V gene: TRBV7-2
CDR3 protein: ASSLRLGRNEAF

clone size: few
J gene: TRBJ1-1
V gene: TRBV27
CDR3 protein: ASSPGVAEAF

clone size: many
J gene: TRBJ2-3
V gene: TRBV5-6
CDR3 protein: ASSFTTDTQY

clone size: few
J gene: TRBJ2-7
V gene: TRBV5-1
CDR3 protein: ASSLVSATHEQY

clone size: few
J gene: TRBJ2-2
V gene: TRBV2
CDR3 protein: ASSDGTVTNTGELF

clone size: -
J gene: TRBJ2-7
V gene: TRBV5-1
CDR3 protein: ASSLMPQTSYEQY

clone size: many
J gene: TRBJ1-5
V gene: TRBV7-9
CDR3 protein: ASSLGVAQPQH

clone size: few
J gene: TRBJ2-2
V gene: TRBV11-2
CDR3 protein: ASSPGVRADPILF

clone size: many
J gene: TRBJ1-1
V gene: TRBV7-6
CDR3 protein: ASSFDTGTEAF

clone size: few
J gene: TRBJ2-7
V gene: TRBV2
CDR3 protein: ASTPGGSSYEQY

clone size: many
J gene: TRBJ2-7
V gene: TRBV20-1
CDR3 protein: SARVRGLAPYEQY

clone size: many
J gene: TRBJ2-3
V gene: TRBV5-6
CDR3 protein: ASSWTGLDTQY

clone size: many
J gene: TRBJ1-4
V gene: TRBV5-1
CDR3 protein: ASSLAPGRGNEKLF

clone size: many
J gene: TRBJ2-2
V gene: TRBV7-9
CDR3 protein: ASSLIQGSGELF

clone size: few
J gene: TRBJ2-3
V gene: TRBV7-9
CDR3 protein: ASRGTGEDTQY

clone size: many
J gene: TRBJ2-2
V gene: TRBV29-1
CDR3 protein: SVIDTGELF